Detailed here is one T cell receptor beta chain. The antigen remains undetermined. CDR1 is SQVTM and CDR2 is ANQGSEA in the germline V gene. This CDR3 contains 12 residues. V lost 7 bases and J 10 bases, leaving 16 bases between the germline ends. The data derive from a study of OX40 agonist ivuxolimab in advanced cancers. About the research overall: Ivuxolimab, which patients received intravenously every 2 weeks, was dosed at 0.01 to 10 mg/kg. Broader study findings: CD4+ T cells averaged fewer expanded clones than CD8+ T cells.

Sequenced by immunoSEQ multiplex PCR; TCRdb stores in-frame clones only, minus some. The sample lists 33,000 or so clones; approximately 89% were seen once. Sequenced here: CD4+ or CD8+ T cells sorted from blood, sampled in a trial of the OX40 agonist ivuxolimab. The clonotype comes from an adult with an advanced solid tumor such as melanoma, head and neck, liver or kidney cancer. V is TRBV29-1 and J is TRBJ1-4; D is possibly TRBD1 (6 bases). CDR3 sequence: CSAPGDLGKLFF. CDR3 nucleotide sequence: TGCAGCGCACCAGGGGACCTCGGAAAACTGTTTTTT.